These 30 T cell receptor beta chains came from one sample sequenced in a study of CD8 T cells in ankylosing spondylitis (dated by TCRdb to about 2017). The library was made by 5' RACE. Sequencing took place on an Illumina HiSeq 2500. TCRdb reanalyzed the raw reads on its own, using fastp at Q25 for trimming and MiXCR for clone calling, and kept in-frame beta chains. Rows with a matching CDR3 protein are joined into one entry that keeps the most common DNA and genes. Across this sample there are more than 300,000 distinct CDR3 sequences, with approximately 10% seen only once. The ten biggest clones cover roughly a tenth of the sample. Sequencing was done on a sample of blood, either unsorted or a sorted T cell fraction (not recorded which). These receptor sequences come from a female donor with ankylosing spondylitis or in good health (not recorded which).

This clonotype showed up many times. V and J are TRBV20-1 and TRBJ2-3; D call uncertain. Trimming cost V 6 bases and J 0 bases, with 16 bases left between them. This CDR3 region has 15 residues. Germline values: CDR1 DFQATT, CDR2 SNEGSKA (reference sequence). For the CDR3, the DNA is TGCAGTGCGCCCGTCCTTCTGCCTAGCACAGATACGCAGTATTTT. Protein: CSAPVLLPSTDTQYF.

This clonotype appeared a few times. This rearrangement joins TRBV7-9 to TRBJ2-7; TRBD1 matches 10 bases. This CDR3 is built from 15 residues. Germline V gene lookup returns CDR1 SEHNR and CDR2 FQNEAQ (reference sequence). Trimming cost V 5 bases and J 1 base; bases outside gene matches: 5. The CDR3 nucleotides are TGTGCCAGCAGCGAAGGACAGGGGGGATCCTACGAGCAGTACTTC. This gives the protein CASSEGQGGSYEQYF.

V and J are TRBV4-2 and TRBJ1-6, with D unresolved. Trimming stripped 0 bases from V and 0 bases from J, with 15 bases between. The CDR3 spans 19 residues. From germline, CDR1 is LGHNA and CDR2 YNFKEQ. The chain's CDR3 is CASSQEGRAGSSYNSPLHF. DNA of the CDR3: TGTGCCAGCAGCCAAGAAGGGAGGGCGGGGAGCTCCTATAATTCACCCCTCCACTTT.

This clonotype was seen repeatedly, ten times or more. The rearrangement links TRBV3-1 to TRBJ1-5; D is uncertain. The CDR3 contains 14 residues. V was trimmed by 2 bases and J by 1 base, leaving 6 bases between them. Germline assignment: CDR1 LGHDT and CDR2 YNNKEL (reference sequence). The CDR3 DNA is TGTGCCAGCAGCCAATGGGGAAGCAATCAGCCCCAGCATTTT. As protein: CASSQWGSNQPQHF.

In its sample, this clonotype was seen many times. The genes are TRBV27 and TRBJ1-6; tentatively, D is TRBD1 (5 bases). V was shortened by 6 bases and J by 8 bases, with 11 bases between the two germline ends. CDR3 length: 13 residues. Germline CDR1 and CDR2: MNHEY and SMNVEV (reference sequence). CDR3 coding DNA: TGTGCCAGCAGCCATCCGGGACATTCACCCCTCCACTTT. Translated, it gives CASSHPGHSPLHF.

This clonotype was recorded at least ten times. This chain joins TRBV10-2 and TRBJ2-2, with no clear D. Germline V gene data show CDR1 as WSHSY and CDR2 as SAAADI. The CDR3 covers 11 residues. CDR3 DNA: TGCGCGTGGGGGAACACCGGGGAGCTGTTTTTT. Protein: CAWGNTGELFF.

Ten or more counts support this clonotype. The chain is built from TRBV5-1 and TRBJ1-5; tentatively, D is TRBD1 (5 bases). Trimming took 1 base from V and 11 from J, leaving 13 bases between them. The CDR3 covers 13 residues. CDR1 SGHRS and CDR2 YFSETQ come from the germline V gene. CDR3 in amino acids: CASSLSPSRAQHF. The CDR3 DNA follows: TGCGCCAGCAGCTTGTCCCCGTCCAGGGCCCAGCATTTT.

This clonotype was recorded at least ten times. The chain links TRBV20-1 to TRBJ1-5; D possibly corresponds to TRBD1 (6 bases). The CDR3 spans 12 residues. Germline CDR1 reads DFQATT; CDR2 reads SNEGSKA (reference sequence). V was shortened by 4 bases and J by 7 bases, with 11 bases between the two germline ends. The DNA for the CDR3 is TGCAGTGCTAACCCGGGGGGCCAGCCCCAGCATTTT. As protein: CSANPGGQPQHF.

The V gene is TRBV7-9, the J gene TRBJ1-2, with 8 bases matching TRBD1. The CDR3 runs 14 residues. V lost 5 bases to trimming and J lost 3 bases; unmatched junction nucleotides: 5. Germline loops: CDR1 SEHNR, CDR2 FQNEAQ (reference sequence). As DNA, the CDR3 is TGTGCCAGCAGCCCGACAGGGGTTGACTATGGCTACACCTTC. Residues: CASSPTGVDYGYTF.

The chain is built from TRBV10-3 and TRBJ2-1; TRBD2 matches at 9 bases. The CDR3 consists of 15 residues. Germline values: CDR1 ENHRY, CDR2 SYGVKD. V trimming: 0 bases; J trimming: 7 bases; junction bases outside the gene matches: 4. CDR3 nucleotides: TGTGCCATCAGTGAGTCGGCGGGACTAGCAAATGAGCAGTTCTTC. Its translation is CAISESAGLANEQFF.

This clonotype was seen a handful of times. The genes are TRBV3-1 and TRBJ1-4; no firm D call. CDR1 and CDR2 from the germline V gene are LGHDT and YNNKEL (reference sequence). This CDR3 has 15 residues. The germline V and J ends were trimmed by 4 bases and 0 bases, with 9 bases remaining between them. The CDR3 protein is CASSLSSATNEKLFF. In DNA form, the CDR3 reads TGTGCCAGCAGCCTGTCCTCTGCAACTAATGAAAAACTGTTTTTT. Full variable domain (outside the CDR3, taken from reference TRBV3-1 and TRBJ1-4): DTAVSQTPKYLVTQMGNDKSIKCEQNLGHDTMYWYKQDSKKFLKIMFSYNNKELIINETVPNRFSPKSPDKAHLNLHINSLELGDSAVYFCASSLSSATNEKLFFGSGTQLSVL.

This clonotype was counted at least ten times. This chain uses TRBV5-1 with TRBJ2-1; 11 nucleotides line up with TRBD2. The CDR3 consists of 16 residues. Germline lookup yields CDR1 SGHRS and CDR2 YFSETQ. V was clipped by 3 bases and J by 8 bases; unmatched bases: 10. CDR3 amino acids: CASSSGSLAGVDEQFF. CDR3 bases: TGCGCCAGCAGCTCGGGATCACTAGCGGGGGTTGATGAGCAGTTCTTC. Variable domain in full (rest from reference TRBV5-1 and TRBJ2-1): KAGVTQTPRYLIKTRGQQVTLSCSPISGHRSVSWYQQTPGQGLQFLFEYFSETQRNKGNFPGRFSGRQFSNSRSEMNVSTLELGDSALYLCASSSGSLAGVDEQFFGPGTRLTVL.

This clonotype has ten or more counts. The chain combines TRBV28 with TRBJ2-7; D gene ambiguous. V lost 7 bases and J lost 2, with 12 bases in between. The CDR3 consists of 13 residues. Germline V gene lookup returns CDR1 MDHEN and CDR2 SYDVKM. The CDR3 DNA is TGTGCCAGCAATTCGTTAGGGACCTACGAGCAGTACTTC. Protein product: CASNSLGTYEQYF.

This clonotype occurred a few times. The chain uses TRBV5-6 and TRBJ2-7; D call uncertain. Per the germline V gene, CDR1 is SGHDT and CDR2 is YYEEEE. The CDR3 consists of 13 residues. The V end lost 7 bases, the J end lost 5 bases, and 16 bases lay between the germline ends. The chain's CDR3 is CASAFSSRDEQYF. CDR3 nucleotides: TGTGCCAGCGCCTTTAGCTCTCGGGACGAGCAGTACTTC.

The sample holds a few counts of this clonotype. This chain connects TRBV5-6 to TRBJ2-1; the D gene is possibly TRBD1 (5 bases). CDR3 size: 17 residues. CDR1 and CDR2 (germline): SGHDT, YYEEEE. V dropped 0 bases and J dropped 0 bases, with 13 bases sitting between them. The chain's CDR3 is CASSLGARASSYNEQFF. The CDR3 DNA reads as TGTGCCAGCAGCTTGGGAGCCAGGGCGAGCTCCTACAATGAGCAGTTCTTC.

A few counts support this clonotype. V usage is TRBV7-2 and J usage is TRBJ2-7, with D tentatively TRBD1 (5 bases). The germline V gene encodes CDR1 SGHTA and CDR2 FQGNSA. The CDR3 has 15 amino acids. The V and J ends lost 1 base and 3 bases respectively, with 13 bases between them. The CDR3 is CASSLESGSSYEQYF. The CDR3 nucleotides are TGTGCCAGCAGCTTAGAGTCAGGGTCTAGCTACGAGCAGTACTTC. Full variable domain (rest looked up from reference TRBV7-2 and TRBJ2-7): GAGVSQSPSNKVTEKGKDVELRCDPISGHTALYWYRQSLGQGLEFLIYFQGNSAPDKSGLPSDRFSAERTGGSVSTLTIQRTQQEDSAVYLCASSLESGSSYEQYFGPGTRLTVT.

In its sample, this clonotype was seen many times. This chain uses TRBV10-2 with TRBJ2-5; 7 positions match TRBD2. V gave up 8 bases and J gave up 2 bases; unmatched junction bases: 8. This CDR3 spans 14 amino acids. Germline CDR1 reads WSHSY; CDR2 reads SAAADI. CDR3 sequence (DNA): TGCGCCAGCTTTGGGGGGACTAATCAAGAGACCCAGTACTTC. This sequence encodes CASFGGTNQETQYF.

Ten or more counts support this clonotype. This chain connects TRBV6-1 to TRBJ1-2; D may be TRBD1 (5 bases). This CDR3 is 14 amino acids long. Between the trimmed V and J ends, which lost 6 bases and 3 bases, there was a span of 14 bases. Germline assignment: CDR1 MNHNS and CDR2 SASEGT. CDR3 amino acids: CASSRLRGDYGYTF. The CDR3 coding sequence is TGTGCCAGCAGCCGCTTGCGGGGCGACTATGGCTACACCTTC.

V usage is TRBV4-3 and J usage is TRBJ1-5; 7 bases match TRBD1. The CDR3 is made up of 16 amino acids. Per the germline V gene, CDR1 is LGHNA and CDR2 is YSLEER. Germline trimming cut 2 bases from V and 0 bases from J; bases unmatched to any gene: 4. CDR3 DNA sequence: TGCGCCAGCAGCCAAATGTACAGGGGTAGCAATCAGCCCCAGCATTTT. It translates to CASSQMYRGSNQPQHF.

The CDR3 DNA sequence: TGTGCCAGCAGTCTCCGGGACACCCACACCTACGAGCAGTACTTC. It specifies CASSLRDTHTYEQYF. The chain carries TRBV2 and TRBJ2-7, with D perhaps matching TRBD1 (6 bases). The CDR3 runs 15 residues. Germline loops: CDR1 SNHLY, CDR2 FYNNEI. Trimming removed 5 bases from V and 2 bases from J, with 16 bases in between.

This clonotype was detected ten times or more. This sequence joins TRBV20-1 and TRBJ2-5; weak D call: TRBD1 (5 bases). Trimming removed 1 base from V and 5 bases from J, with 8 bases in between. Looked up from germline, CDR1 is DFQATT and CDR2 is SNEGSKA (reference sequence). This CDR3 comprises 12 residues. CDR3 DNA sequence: TGCAGTGCTAGAGGACAGATGGAGACCCAGTACTTC. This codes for CSARGQMETQYF.

CDR3 loop: CASSPGGLYQPQHF. The CDR3 DNA is TGTGCCAGCAGCCCCGGGGGCCTTTATCAGCCCCAGCATTTT. The chain couples TRBV21-1 to TRBJ1-5; the DNA was not compared with TRBD1, the D call given in the table. TRBV21-1 is reported as a pseudogene. The CDR3 sequence is 14 residues long.

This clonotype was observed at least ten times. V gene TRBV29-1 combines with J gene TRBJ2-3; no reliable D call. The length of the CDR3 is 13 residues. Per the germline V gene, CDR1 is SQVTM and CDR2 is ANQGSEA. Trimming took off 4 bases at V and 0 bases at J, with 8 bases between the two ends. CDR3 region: CSVVLDSTDTQYF. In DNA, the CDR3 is TGCAGCGTTGTCCTGGACAGCACAGATACGCAGTATTTT.

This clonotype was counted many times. The CDR3 spells CASSLGQEEPYNEQFF. CDR3 coding DNA: TGTGCCAGCAGTTTAGGACAGGAGGAACCCTACAATGAGCAGTTCTTC. This chain joins TRBV12-3 or TRBV12-4 and TRBJ2-1, with TRBD1 as a possible D gene (6 bases). The V and J ends lost 1 base and 2 bases respectively, with 12 bases between them. The CDR3 sequence is 16 residues long.

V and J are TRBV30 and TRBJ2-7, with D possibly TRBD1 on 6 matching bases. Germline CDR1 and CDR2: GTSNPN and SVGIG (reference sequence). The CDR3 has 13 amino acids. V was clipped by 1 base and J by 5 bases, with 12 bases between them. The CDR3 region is CAWSAGQFNEQYF. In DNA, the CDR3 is TGTGCCTGGAGTGCCGGACAGTTCAACGAGCAGTACTTC.

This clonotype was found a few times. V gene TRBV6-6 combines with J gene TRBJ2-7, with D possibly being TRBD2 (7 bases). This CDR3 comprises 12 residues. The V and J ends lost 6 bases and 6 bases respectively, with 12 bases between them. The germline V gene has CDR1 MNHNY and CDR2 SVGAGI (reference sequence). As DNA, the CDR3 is TGTGCCAGCAGAGACGGGGGGCTCGAGCAGTACTTC. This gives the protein CASRDGGLEQYF.

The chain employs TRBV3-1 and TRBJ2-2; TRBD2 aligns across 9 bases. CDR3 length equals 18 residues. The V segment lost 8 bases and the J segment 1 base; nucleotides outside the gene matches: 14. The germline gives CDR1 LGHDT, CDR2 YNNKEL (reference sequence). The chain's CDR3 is CASCFPSLAGLNTGELFF. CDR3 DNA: TGTGCCAGCTGTTTTCCCTCTCTAGCGGGATTGAACACCGGGGAGCTGTTTTTT.

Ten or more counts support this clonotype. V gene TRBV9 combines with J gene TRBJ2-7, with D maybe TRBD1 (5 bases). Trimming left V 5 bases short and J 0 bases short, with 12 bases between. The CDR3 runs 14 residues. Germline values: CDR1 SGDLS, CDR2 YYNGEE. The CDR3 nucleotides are TGTGCCAGCAGAGAAGGGGCCGACTCCTACGAGCAGTACTTC. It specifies CASREGADSYEQYF.

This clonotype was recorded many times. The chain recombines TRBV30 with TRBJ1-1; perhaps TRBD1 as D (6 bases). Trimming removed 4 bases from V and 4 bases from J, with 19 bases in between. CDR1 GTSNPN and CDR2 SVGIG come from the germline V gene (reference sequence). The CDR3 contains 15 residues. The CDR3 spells CAWNRATGRFTEAFF. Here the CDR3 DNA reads TGTGCCTGGAACAGGGCGACGGGACGTTTCACTGAAGCTTTCTTT.

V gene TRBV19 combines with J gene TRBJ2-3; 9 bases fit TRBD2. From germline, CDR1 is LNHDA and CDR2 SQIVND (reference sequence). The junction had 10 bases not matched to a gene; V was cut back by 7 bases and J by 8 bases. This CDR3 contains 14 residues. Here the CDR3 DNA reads TGTGCCAGTACCTCTGCGGGAGGGATCGTTACGCAGTATTTT. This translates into CASTSAGGIVTQYF.